The rows below give T cell receptor beta chains drawn from one sample of a study of blood T cell repertoires in COVID-19. Clones were read by immunoSEQ multiplex PCR, and TCRdb kept only the in-frame ones, dropping some. This table has about 170,000 clones, around four fifths appearing once. Sequencing input: PBMCs or T cells enriched from blood (not recorded which). The receptors here all came from a woman in her 50s who had recovered from COVID-19. Each CDR3 is given without its conserved first and last residue.

J: TRBJ1-2
V: TRBV13
CDR3: ASSSGQGASGYT

J: TRBJ1-5
V: TRBV30
CDR3: AWSLTGDQPQH

J: TRBJ1-1
V: TRBV6-5
CDR3: ASTYRGGKAF

J: TRBJ2-3
V: TRBV7-9
CDR3: ASSSGTPADTQY

J: TRBJ1-5
V: TRBV11-2
CDR3: ASSLDYGNQPQH

J: TRBJ1-2
V: TRBV5-5
CDR3: ASKAGPGTGGYT

J: TRBJ2-1
V: TRBV29-1
CDR3: STSDGRFNEQF

J: TRBJ1-1
V: TRBV4-1
CDR3: ASSQEPGITEAF

J: TRBJ1-1
V: TRBV12-3/TRBV12-4
CDR3: ASSSGGTEAF

J: TRBJ1-6
V: TRBV5-1
CDR3: ASSLGGRRSYNSPLH

J: TRBJ1-5
V: TRBV28
CDR3: ASSQGARNQPQH

J: TRBJ2-1
V: TRBV10-3
CDR3: AIALKSGEEQF

J: TRBJ1-2
V: TRBV30
CDR3: AGGLSGYT

J: TRBJ1-5
V: TRBV28
CDR3: ASSRLAGDQPQH

J: TRBJ1-3
V: TRBV9
CDR3: ASSPWPGNTIY

J: TRBJ1-1
V: TRBV19
CDR3: ASSRDPGGVRTEAF

J: TRBJ1-4
V: TRBV5-1
CDR3: ASSPDRTGEKLF

J: TRBJ1-3
V: TRBV13
CDR3: ASSLQGEPGNTIY